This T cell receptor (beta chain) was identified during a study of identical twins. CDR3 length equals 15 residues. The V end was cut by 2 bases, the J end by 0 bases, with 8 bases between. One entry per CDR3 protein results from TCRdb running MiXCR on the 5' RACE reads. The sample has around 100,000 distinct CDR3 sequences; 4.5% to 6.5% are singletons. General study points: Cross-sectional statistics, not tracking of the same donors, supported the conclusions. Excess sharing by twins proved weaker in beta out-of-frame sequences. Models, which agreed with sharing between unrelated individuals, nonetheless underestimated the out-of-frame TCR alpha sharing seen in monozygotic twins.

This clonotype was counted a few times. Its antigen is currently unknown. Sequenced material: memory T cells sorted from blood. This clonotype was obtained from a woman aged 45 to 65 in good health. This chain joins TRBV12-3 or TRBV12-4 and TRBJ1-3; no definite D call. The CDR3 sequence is CASSLSGSSGNTIYF. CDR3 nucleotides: TGTGCCAGCAGTTTATCGGGCAGCTCTGGAAACACCATATATTTT.